Sequencing of this T cell receptor (beta chain) was carried out in a study of T cells in Graves' hyperthyroidism and ophthalmopathy. Whole-study findings and limits: Most clonotypes expanded in the thyroid (above 0.001) were also present in blood. Ophthalmopathy and stable hyperthyroidism were told apart by a 13 V-J model.

This clonotype has a handful of counts. Its antigen is unknown. V gave up 6 bases and J gave up 0 bases, with 23 bases separating them. There are 17 residues in the CDR3. The germline CDR1 and CDR2 sequences are DFQATT and SNEGSKA (reference sequence). Template material for amplifying TCR beta CDR3 regions consisted of RNA transcripts. HTBI primers drove first-round RT-PCR of the TCR CDR3. TCRdb analysed the multiplex PCR reads with MiXCR anew, one entry per CDR3 protein. The table includes 300,000 to 350,000 distinct CDR3 sequences, roughly 18% detected once. Thyroid ultrasound and orbital computed tomography, with clinical symptoms and serum thyroxine and TRAb, informed diagnoses.

Sequenced input: blood. The clonotype originates from a woman aged 50 to 60 with Graves' hyperthyroidism. The chain carries TRBV20-1 and TRBJ2-5; D remains unclear. CDR3 sequence: CSARTLKTFEYQETQYF. In nucleotides, the CDR3 is TGCAGTGCAAGAACCCTAAAAACGTTTGAGTACCAAGAGACCCAGTACTTC.